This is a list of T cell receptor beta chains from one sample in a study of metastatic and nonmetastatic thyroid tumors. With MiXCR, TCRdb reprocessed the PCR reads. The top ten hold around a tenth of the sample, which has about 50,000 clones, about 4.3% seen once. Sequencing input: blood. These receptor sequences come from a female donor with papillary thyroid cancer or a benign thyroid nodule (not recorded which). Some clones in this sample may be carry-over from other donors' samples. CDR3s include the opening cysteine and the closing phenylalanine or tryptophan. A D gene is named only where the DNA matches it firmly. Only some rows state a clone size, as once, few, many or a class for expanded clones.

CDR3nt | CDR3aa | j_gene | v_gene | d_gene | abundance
TGTGCCAGCAGCTTGTCAGGGTCGGGTGGCTACACCTTC | CASSLSGSGGYTF | TRBJ1-2 | TRBV11-2 | - | medium-sized
TGTGCCAGCGAGACTAGCGGGAACACCGGGGAGCTGTTTTTT | CASETSGNTGELFF | TRBJ2-2 | TRBV7-3 | TRBD2 | medium-sized
TGTGCCAGCAGTTTAGGGGCAGGACCTGCTCTCACAGATACGCAGTATTTT | CASSLGAGPALTDTQYF | TRBJ2-3 | TRBV27 | - | many
TGTGCCAGCAGCGACCGGGACAGGGGCCACTATCAGCCCCAGCATTTT | CASSDRDRGHYQPQHF | TRBJ1-5 | TRBV7-2 | TRBD1 | many
TGTGCTAGCAGCTTAGATTTAGTGTGCGTGAATGAGCAGTTCTTC | CASSLDLVCVNEQFF | TRBJ2-1 | TRBV7-7 | - | few
TGTGCCATCGGGCAGGACTTCTATAGCAATCAGCCCCAGCATTTT | CAIGQDFYSNQPQHF | TRBJ1-5 | TRBV10-3 | - | many
TGTGCCAGCAGTTTAGGCACCGGGACAGGGTTGGGCTACACCTTC | CASSLGTGTGLGYTF | TRBJ1-2 | TRBV27 | TRBD1 | medium-sized
TGCAGTGCTAGTGGAGCGGGAGTCACAGATACGCAGTATTTT | CSASGAGVTDTQYF | TRBJ2-3 | TRBV20-1 | TRBD2 | -
TGTGCCAGCAGCTCAGGGACTAGCGGGAGGGCCGGGCGCTCCTACGAGCAGTACTTC | CASSSGTSGRAGRSYEQYF | TRBJ2-7 | TRBV11-3 | TRBD2 | medium-sized
TGTGCCAGCAGTTCGGGGACTAGCGGGAGGGCGGGTGAGCAGTTCTTC | CASSSGTSGRAGEQFF | TRBJ2-1 | TRBV6-9 | TRBD2 | -
TGTGCCAGCAGTTTATCGGTCGAAGTGTTTTTT | CASSLSVEVFF | TRBJ2-2 | TRBV27 | - | few
TGCGCCAGCAGCTATGGTGGGGCAGTAACTAATGAAAAACTGTTTTTT | CASSYGGAVTNEKLFF | TRBJ1-4 | TRBV5-1 | - | many
TGTGCCAGCAGCCAAGACCGAAGCTCCTATAATTCACCCCTCCACTTT | CASSQDRSSYNSPLHF | TRBJ1-6 | TRBV3-1 | - | many
TGTGCCAGCAATATGGGACAGGGGGCGGCTAACTATGGCTACACCTTC | CASNMGQGAANYGYTF | TRBJ1-2 | TRBV6-1 | TRBD1 | -
TGTGCCACCAGCGCGCGGGCAGGGGAAAAACTGTTTTTT | CATSARAGEKLFF | TRBJ1-4 | TRBV24-1 | - | many
TGTGCCAGCGCCCAGGGGATTGACTACGAGCAGTACTTC | CASAQGIDYEQYF | TRBJ2-7 | TRBV11-3 | - | many
TGTGCCAGTATCGGGGGGCAAGGTTACACCTTC | CASIGGQGYTF | TRBJ1-2 | TRBV6-1 | - | many
TGCAGTGCTTTAACCCGGAACAGGGGATCCTTCGATGATCAGTTCTTC | CSALTRNRGSFDDQFF | TRBJ2-1 | TRBV20-1 | TRBD1 | -
TGTGCCAGCAGTGATATGTCAGGGATAGGTGGGGCCAACGTCCTGACTTTC | CASSDMSGIGGANVLTF | TRBJ2-6 | TRBV25-1 | - | many
TGTGCCAGCACGAGCGGGAGCACAATAGGGGACGGGGAGCTGTTTTTT | CASTSGSTIGDGELFF | TRBJ2-2 | TRBV27 | TRBD2 | many
TGTGCCAGCAGTTATTCCGCGGTACAGGGGAACTATGGCTACACCTTC | CASSYSAVQGNYGYTF | TRBJ1-2 | TRBV6-9 | TRBD1 | -
TGTGCCAGCAGTTTAAGAGGACTGACCGCGAACACCGGGGAGCTGTTTTTT | CASSLRGLTANTGELFF | TRBJ2-2 | TRBV12-3/TRBV12-4 | - | many
TGTGCCAGCAGCCCGCCTCTGGGATCGGGCAATGAGCAGTTCTTC | CASSPPLGSGNEQFF | TRBJ2-1 | TRBV7-6 | - | many
TGTGCCAGCAGTTACGGGGGGGGGAACTATGGCTACACCTTC | CASSYGGGNYGYTF | TRBJ1-2 | TRBV6-6 | - | -
TGTGCCAGCAGTCCTGGGACTCCCAGGTATACGCAGTATTTT | CASSPGTPRYTQYF | TRBJ2-3 | TRBV6-1 | - | few
TGTGCCAGCAGCTCTCTGGGCAGGGGTGGTGACGAGCAGTACTTC | CASSSLGRGGDEQYF | TRBJ2-7 | TRBV5-6 | - | many
TGTGCCAGCAGCCACTACAATGAGCAGTTCTTC | CASSHYNEQFF | TRBJ2-1 | TRBV13 | - | many
TGTGCCAGCACCTCGGGAAGGGCCTCCTACAATGAGCAGTTCTTC | CASTSGRASYNEQFF | TRBJ2-1 | TRBV13 | - | -
TGTGCCAGCAGTTTGACGGATTCTAACTATGGCTACACCTTC | CASSLTDSNYGYTF | TRBJ1-2 | TRBV6-1 | - | many
TGTGCCAGTACCCCCCCAGGGGGGCGAAACTATGGCTACACCTTC | CASTPPGGRNYGYTF | TRBJ1-2 | TRBV19 | TRBD1 | -
TGTGCCAGCAGCCAAGGGACAGGTGGTGAAAAACTGTTTTTT | CASSQGTGGEKLFF | TRBJ1-4 | TRBV3-1 | TRBD1 | many